The 31 T cell receptor beta chains listed next were all sequenced from one sample in a study of blood T cell repertoires in COVID-19 (dated by TCRdb to the early 2020s). Library creation used the immunoSEQ multiplex PCR assay. TCRdb limited this immuneACCESS table to in-frame rearrangements with V and J called. A share of clones is missing; checked studies link under half to unresolved V genes, and the rest is unexplained. This sample has about 240,000 clones in its table, and about 73% of those were observed once. 3.3% of the sample rests with the top ten. The sample taken for sequencing was peripheral blood. These receptors were collected from a woman at least 80 years old with acute or convalescent COVID-19.

The chain employs TRBV9 and TRBJ2-1, with D unresolved. V lost 0 bases, J lost 0 bases, and 7 bases lay in between. The CDR3 sequence is 15 residues long. Looked up from germline, CDR1 is SGDLS and CDR2 is YYNGEE. The CDR3 DNA sequence: TGTGCCAGCAGCGTAGCAACTCTCTCCTACAATGAGCAGTTCTTC. Translating gives CASSVATLSYNEQFF.

V gene TRBV19 combines with J gene TRBJ1-1; TRBD1 agrees at 11 bases. The V and J ends lost 6 bases and 8 bases, in that order; junction bases with no gene match: 14. The CDR3 covers 16 residues. Germline V gene lookup returns CDR1 LNHDA and CDR2 SQIVND (reference sequence). The CDR3 sequence is CASSLVNVGQGAEAFF. The CDR3 DNA sequence: TGTGCCAGTAGCCTGGTGAACGTCGGACAGGGGGCCGAAGCTTTCTTT.

The chain joins TRBV18 to TRBJ1-1; possible D gene TRBD1, 5 bases. Germline V gene data show CDR1 as KGHSH and CDR2 as LQKENI. V was clipped by 6 bases and J by 1 base, with 9 bases between them. The CDR3 contains 13 residues. CDR3 coding DNA: TGTGCCAGCTCGGAAGGACAGAACACTGAAGCTTTCTTT. It codes for CASSEGQNTEAFF.

The CDR3 coding sequence is TGTGCCAGCAGCTTAGCTTTGTTGGCAGGGGGACGGAAAGGCTACACCTTC. Protein sequence: CASSLALLAGGRKGYTF. The genes are TRBV11-2 and TRBJ1-2; 7 bases are shared with TRBD1. The germline V gene has CDR1 SGHAT and CDR2 FQNNGV. The CDR3 has 17 amino acids. V was clipped by 1 base and J by 8 bases; unmatched bases: 16.

This clone was detected a few times. The rearrangement joins TRBV29-1 to TRBJ2-1, with 7 bases matching TRBD1. The germline V gene encodes CDR1 SQVTM and CDR2 ANQGSEA. V lost 7 bases to trimming and J lost 0 bases; unmatched junction nucleotides: 6. The CDR3 spans 14 residues. CDR3 residues: CSGGQPSSYNEQFF. The CDR3 nucleotides are TGCAGCGGGGGACAGCCGAGCTCCTACAATGAGCAGTTCTTC.

The chain links TRBV27 to TRBJ1-4; 8 bases align to TRBD1. Per the germline V gene, CDR1 is MNHEY and CDR2 is SMNVEV (reference sequence). With V trimmed by 2 bases and J by 5 bases, 4 bases remained unmatched. The CDR3 extends over 15 amino acids. CDR3 in amino acids: CASSLQTGVNEKLFF. The CDR3 DNA follows: TGTGCCAGCAGTTTACAGACAGGGGTGAATGAAAAACTGTTTTTT.

V gene TRBV12-3 or TRBV12-4 combines with J gene TRBJ1-1; 8 bases fit TRBD1. The CDR3 is made up of 12 amino acids. With 4 bases clipped from V and 8 bases from J, the junction kept 3 bases outside the gene matches. CDR3 nucleotides: TGTGCCAGCAGTTCTCGACAGGGGGAAGCTTTCTTT. This sequence encodes CASSSRQGEAFF.

J is TRBJ1-1 and V is TRBV5-1; 7 bases align to TRBD1. V was pared by 6 bases and J by 1 base, with 3 bases of the junction left unmatched. Per germline, CDR1 SGHRS and CDR2 YFSETQ. CDR3 size: 13 residues. The CDR3 region is CASTQGGNTEAFF. The CDR3 DNA reads as TGCGCCAGCACCCAGGGGGGGAACACTGAAGCTTTCTTT.

The chain has TRBV5-1 and TRBJ1-4; D is uncertain. Trimming shortened V by 1 base and J by 0 bases, and 4 bases separated the two germline ends. Germline V CDR1 and CDR2: SGHRS, YFSETQ. The CDR3 has 14 residues. CDR3 sequence reads: CASSLSTTNEKLFF. The CDR3 nucleotides read TGCGCCAGCAGCTTGAGCACAACTAATGAAAAACTGTTTTTT.

The chain uses TRBV5-4 and TRBJ2-5; TRBD2 aligns across 8 bases. The V and J ends lost 4 bases and 5 bases, in that order; junction bases with no gene match: 10. CDR3 length equals 15 residues. The germline V gene has CDR1 SGHNT and CDR2 YYREEE (reference sequence). The CDR3 nucleotides read TGTGCCAGCAGCCCGTTAGCGGGGCTCGGGGAGACCCAGTACTTC. Its translation: CASSPLAGLGETQYF.

In this sample, this clone turned up a few times. The CDR3 DNA is TGCGCCAGCAGCCAAGAAAGACAGGGTTCCCGGTCAACTAATGAAAAACTGTTTTTT. Amino acids: CASSQERQGSRSTNEKLFF. This chain connects TRBV4-1 to TRBJ1-4; 7 bases map to TRBD1. V lost 0 bases to trimming and J lost 0 bases; unmatched junction nucleotides: 10. CDR1 and CDR2 from the germline V gene are MGHRA and YSYEKL. The CDR3 length is 19 residues.

The V gene is TRBV11-2, the J gene TRBJ2-7; 12 bases match TRBD2. The junction had 4 bases not matched to a gene; V was cut back by 3 bases and J by 4 bases. This CDR3 is 15 amino acids long. Germline values: CDR1 SGHAT, CDR2 FQNNGV. CDR3 bases: TGTGCCAGCAGCTTGACTAGCGGGAGAGGTTACGAGCAGTACTTC. Amino acids: CASSLTSGRGYEQYF.

The V and J genes are TRBV7-3 and TRBJ1-2; TRBD1 aligns across 9 bases. CDR1 SGHTA and CDR2 FQGTGA come from the germline V gene. The ends lost 5 bases at V and 5 bases at J; junction bases unmatched: 9. The CDR3 is 15 amino acids. In DNA, the CDR3 is TGTGCCAGCAGCCCTCAGTTGGGGACAGGGTATGGCTACACCTTC. Its translation: CASSPQLGTGYGYTF.

The chain combines TRBV2 with TRBJ1-1, with D perhaps matching TRBD1 (5 bases). V was cut by 2 bases and J by 4 bases, with 8 bases left in between. Per germline, CDR1 SNHLY and CDR2 FYNNEI. The CDR3 spans 13 residues. CDR3 region: CASSEQGATEAFF. Written as DNA, the CDR3 is TGTGCCAGCAGTGAACAGGGCGCCACTGAAGCTTTCTTT.

The rearrangement joins TRBV2 to TRBJ2-3; TRBD1 aligns across 8 bases. The V gene end was trimmed by 6 bases and the J gene end by 3 bases; junction bases not matched to a gene: 8. The CDR3 is 15 amino acids. In germline, CDR1 is SNHLY, CDR2 FYNNEI. The CDR3 loop is CASSGQGAHTDTQYF. In DNA form, the CDR3 reads TGTGCCAGCAGCGGACAGGGCGCGCATACAGATACGCAGTATTTT.

This chain joins TRBV20-1 and TRBJ2-7; D perhaps matches TRBD2 (5 bases). The CDR3 extends over 14 amino acids. Trimming stripped 3 bases from V and 7 bases from J, with 19 bases between. The germline gives CDR1 DFQATT, CDR2 SNEGSKA (reference sequence). The CDR3 nucleotides are TGCAGTGCTAGTTTCTCGGAAACAACGGGAGAGCAGTACTTC. This sequence encodes CSASFSETTGEQYF.

There are a few counts of this clone. The chain employs TRBV15 and TRBJ2-7; TRBD2 matches at 12 bases. This CDR3 contains 17 residues. Germline CDR1 is LNHNV and CDR2 is YYDKDF (reference sequence). J gave up 1 base and V 1 base, and 5 bases lay outside the gene matches. This chain's CDR3 is CATSRGLAGVLSYEQYF. In DNA form, the CDR3 reads TGTGCCACCAGCAGAGGACTAGCGGGGGTCCTTTCCTACGAGCAGTACTTC.

The CDR3 here is CASRRGSSGGLGEQFF. CDR3 nucleotide sequence: TGTGCCAGTAGGCGGGGGAGTAGCGGGGGCCTCGGTGAGCAGTTCTTC. The chain has TRBV19 and TRBJ2-1; 9 positions agree with TRBD2. The CDR3 runs 16 residues. Germline V gene sequence: CDR1 LNHDA, CDR2 SQIVND (reference sequence). The V gene end was trimmed by 6 bases and the J gene end by 9 bases; junction bases not matched to a gene: 15.

The rearrangement joins TRBV6-5 to TRBJ1-2, with D possibly being TRBD1 (5 bases). This CDR3 region has 15 residues. In germline, CDR1 is MNHEY, CDR2 SVGAGI. Trimming removed 5 bases from V and 4 bases from J, with 17 bases in between. This chain's CDR3 is CASSISAQGGYGYTF. In DNA, the CDR3 is TGTGCCAGCAGTATATCCGCGCAGGGAGGCTATGGCTACACCTTC.

This chain joins TRBV20-1 and TRBJ2-1, with D unclear. Germline lookup yields CDR1 DFQATT and CDR2 SNEGSKA (reference sequence). Trimming took 3 bases from V and 7 from J, leaving 7 bases between them. The CDR3 consists of 11 residues. The CDR3 loop is CSARWQNEQFF. The CDR3 DNA sequence: TGCAGTGCTAGGTGGCAGAATGAGCAGTTCTTC.

The chain is built from TRBV29-1 and TRBJ2-1; D not certain. Trimming removed 3 bases from V and 8 bases from J, with 8 bases in between. This CDR3 region has 11 residues. Germline CDR1 and CDR2: SQVTM and ANQGSEA. The CDR3 spells CSVDSVYEQFF. In DNA, the CDR3 is TGCAGCGTTGATTCTGTTTATGAGCAGTTCTTC.

This chain uses TRBV5-1 with TRBJ2-1, with 8 positions matching TRBD2. The V gene end was trimmed by 2 bases and the J gene end by 1 base; junction bases not matched to a gene: 5. This CDR3 contains 16 residues. Germline V gene lookup returns CDR1 SGHRS and CDR2 YFSETQ. This CDR3 is CASSFTSGLSYNEQFF. The CDR3 nucleotides are TGCGCCAGCAGCTTTACTAGCGGACTTTCCTACAATGAGCAGTTCTTC. The full variable domain, in which reference TRBV5-1 and TRBJ2-1 provide the parts outside the CDR3, is KAGVTQTPRYLIKTRGQQVTLSCSPISGHRSVSWYQQTPGQGLQFLFEYFSETQRNKGNFPGRFSGRQFSNSRSEMNVSTLELGDSALYLCASSFTSGLSYNEQFFGPGTRLTVL.

In its sample, this clone was seen many times. The rearrangement links TRBV7-9 to TRBJ2-7; the D gene is possibly TRBD1 (6 bases). CDR3 length: 14 residues. Germline V gene sequence: CDR1 SEHNR, CDR2 FQNEAQ (reference sequence). Trimming took 5 bases from V and 3 from J, leaving 14 bases between them. The CDR3 region has the DNA TGTGCCAGCAGCCGATTCACAGGGATCTACGAGCAGTACTTC. It is translated as CASSRFTGIYEQYF.

This clone has just a few counts. V and J are TRBV6-9 and TRBJ2-1; 7 nucleotides match TRBD1. The trim removed 7 bases at V and 5 bases at J, leaving 11 bases unmatched. The CDR3 has 15 amino acids. CDR1 and CDR2 from the germline V gene are MNHGY and SVAAGI. This chain's CDR3 is CASTRNRGRDNEQFF. CDR3 bases: TGTGCCAGCACCCGAAACAGGGGAAGGGACAATGAGCAGTTCTTC.

The chain couples TRBV6-6 to TRBJ1-5; TRBD1 aligns across 8 bases. Germline loops: CDR1 MNHNY, CDR2 SVGAGI (reference sequence). V lost 2 bases to trimming and J lost 4 bases; unmatched junction nucleotides: 4. The CDR3 consists of 15 residues. The CDR3 coding sequence is TGTGCCAGCAGTTACCCAGGACAGGGTAATCAGCCCCAGCATTTT. This encodes CASSYPGQGNQPQHF.

This clone has only a few counts. CDR3 region: CASSLGTLRRNEQFF. CDR3 nucleotide sequence: TGTGCCAGCAGCTTAGGGACATTGAGGCGTAATGAGCAGTTCTTC. The chain combines TRBV5-6 with TRBJ2-1; D is possibly TRBD1 (6 bases). V dropped 2 bases and J dropped 7 bases, with 16 bases sitting between them. The CDR3 totals 15 residues. Germline loops: CDR1 SGHDT, CDR2 YYEEEE.

This clone was seen repeatedly, ten times or more. The chain employs TRBV21-1 and TRBJ2-7; the D segment call TRBD1 is taken from the table without a DNA check. TRBV21-1 is a recognized pseudogene. CDR3 length: 15 amino acids. CDR3 region: CASSARDTSPYEQYF. DNA for the CDR3: TGTGCCAGCAGCGCACGGGACACCTCACCCTACGAGCAGTACTTC.

This chain links TRBV20-1 with TRBJ2-1, with D unresolved. The CDR3 is 15 amino acids. CDR1 is DFQATT and CDR2 is SNEGSKA in the germline V gene (reference sequence). V lost 3 bases and J lost 6, with 18 bases in between. This CDR3 is CSASRSPSTGNEQFF. The CDR3 DNA is TGCAGTGCTAGTCGCTCACCTTCGACGGGCAATGAGCAGTTCTTC.

The chain is built from TRBV6-5 and TRBJ2-1; 8 nucleotides align to TRBD1. With 6 bases clipped from V and 0 bases from J, the junction kept 4 bases outside the gene matches. The CDR3 runs 15 residues. Germline-derived CDR1 and CDR2 are MNHEY and SVGAGI. The CDR3 nucleotides are TGTGCCAGCAGCCCACAGGGGGGCTCCTACAATGAGCAGTTCTTC. Protein product: CASSPQGGSYNEQFF.

CDR3 in amino acids: CASSRREYTGELFF. CDR3 DNA sequence: TGTGCCAGTAGTAGACGGGAGTATACCGGGGAGCTGTTTTTT. The rearrangement links TRBV19 to TRBJ2-2, with D perhaps matching TRBD2 (6 bases). V lost 4 bases, J lost 5 bases, and 11 bases lay in between. The germline CDR1 and CDR2 sequences are LNHDA and SQIVND (reference sequence). There are 14 residues in the CDR3.

This clone was seen only a few times. V usage is TRBV5-1 and J usage is TRBJ2-3, with 8 nucleotides matching TRBD2. The V gene's germline CDR1 is SGHRS and CDR2 YFSETQ. CDR3 length equals 14 residues. V was pared by 2 bases and J by 3 bases, with 2 bases of the junction left unmatched. The CDR3 DNA reads TGCGCCAGCAGCTTTATAGCGGGAACAGATACGCAGTATTTT. Its protein is CASSFIAGTDTQYF.